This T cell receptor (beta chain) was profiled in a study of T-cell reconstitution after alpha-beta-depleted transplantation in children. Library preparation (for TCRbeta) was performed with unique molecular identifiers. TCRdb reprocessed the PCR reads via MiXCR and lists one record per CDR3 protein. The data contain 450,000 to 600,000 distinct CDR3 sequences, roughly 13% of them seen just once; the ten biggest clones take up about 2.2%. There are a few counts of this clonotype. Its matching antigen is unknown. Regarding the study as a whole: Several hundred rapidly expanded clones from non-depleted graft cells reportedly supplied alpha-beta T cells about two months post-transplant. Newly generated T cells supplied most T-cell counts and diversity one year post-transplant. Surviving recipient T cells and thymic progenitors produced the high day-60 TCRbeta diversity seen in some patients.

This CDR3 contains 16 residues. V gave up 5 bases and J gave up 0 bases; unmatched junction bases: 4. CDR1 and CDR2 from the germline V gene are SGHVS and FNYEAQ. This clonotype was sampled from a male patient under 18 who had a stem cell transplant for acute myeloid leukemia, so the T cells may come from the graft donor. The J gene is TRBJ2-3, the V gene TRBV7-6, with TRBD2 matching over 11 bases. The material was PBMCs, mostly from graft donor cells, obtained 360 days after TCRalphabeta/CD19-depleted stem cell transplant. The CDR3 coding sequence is TGTGCCAGCAGCGCTCTAGCGGGAGGTAGCACAGATACGCAGTATTTT. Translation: CASSALAGGSTDTQYF. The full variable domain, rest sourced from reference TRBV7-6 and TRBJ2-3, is GAGVSQSPRYKVTKRGQDVALRCDPISGHVSLYWYRQALGQGPEFLTYFNYEAQQDKSGLPNDRFSAERPEGSISTLTIQRTEQRDSAMYRCASSALAGGSTDTQYFGPGTRLTVL.